Listed below are T cell receptor beta chains from one sample, sequenced in a study of cytomegalovirus exposure and HLA in healthy donors. Produced via immunoSEQ multiplex PCR; TCRdb's table is partial and in-frame only. In the table there are 170,000 or so clones, roughly 80% of which are singletons. Sequenced sample: PBMCs. The receptors were sampled from a man between 18 and 35 years old in good health and CMV-seronegative. Each CDR3 is given with its conserved first and last residue. D genes are given only for firm matches. Rows give clone size only sometimes, using once, few, many, or a class for an expanded clone.

v_gene: TRBV5-1
d_gene: TRBD1
len: 16
j_gene: TRBJ1-2
abundance: -
CDR3aa: CASSLEVGQINYGYTF
CDR3nt: TGCGCCAGCAGCTTGGAAGTGGGACAGATAAACTATGGCTACACCTTC

v_gene: TRBV6-5
d_gene: -
len: 13
j_gene: TRBJ2-7
abundance: -
CDR3aa: CASSYSGLYEQYF
CDR3nt: TGTGCCAGCAGTTACAGCGGTCTTTACGAGCAGTACTTC

v_gene: TRBV4-1
d_gene: -
len: 13
j_gene: TRBJ1-1
abundance: few
CDR3aa: CASSQAGGLEAFF
CDR3nt: TGCGCCAGCAGCCAAGCCGGGGGACTTGAAGCTTTCTTT

v_gene: TRBV4-3
d_gene: TRBD2
len: 18
j_gene: TRBJ2-1
abundance: -
CDR3aa: CASSQDPSGLAVYNEQFF
CDR3nt: TGCGCCAGCAGCCAAGACCCATCGGGACTAGCGGTTTACAATGAGCAGTTCTTC

v_gene: TRBV7-2
d_gene: -
len: 13
j_gene: TRBJ1-1
abundance: once
CDR3aa: CASNGGAYTEAFF
CDR3nt: TGTGCCAGTAACGGCGGGGCTTATACTGAAGCTTTCTTT

v_gene: TRBV4-3
d_gene: TRBD2
len: 16
j_gene: TRBJ2-1
abundance: few
CDR3aa: CASSQASGGSYNEQFF
CDR3nt: TGCGCCAGCAGCCAAGCATCGGGGGGCTCCTACAATGAGCAGTTCTTC

v_gene: TRBV19
d_gene: TRBD1
len: 20
j_gene: TRBJ2-3
abundance: -
CDR3aa: CASSTESQGTRTSSTDTQYF
CDR3nt: TGTGCCAGTAGTACCGAGTCACAGGGGACAAGAACGTCTAGCACAGATACGCAGTATTTT

v_gene: TRBV30
d_gene: TRBD2
len: 15
j_gene: TRBJ2-5
abundance: -
CDR3aa: CAWGSGRDYSETQYF
CDR3nt: TGTGCCTGGGGTAGCGGGAGGGATTATTCGGAGACCCAGTACTTC

v_gene: TRBV6-6
d_gene: TRBD2
len: 14
j_gene: TRBJ2-7
abundance: -
CDR3aa: CASSIKRESVEQYF
CDR3nt: TGTGCCAGCAGTATAAAGCGGGAGTCGGTCGAGCAGTACTTC

v_gene: TRBV30
d_gene: -
len: 13
j_gene: TRBJ2-4
abundance: -
CDR3aa: CAWTTSFKNIQYF
CDR3nt: TGTGCCTGGACAACCAGTTTCAAAAACATTCAGTACTTC

v_gene: TRBV5-1
d_gene: TRBD2
len: 16
j_gene: TRBJ2-1
abundance: -
CDR3aa: CVSSFFLAGVGGEQFF
CDR3nt: TGCGTCAGCAGCTTTTTTCTAGCGGGGGTTGGAGGTGAGCAGTTCTTC

v_gene: TRBV6-1
d_gene: -
len: 10
j_gene: TRBJ2-3
abundance: once
CDR3aa: CASSGGTQYF
CDR3nt: TGTGCCAGCAGCGGGGGAACGCAGTATTTT

v_gene: TRBV28
d_gene: TRBD1
len: 14
j_gene: TRBJ2-7
abundance: -
CDR3aa: CVSRTGGDAYEQYF
CDR3nt: TGTGTCAGCAGAACAGGGGGCGACGCCTACGAGCAGTACTTC

v_gene: TRBV19
d_gene: -
len: 12
j_gene: TRBJ2-2
abundance: -
CDR3aa: CASSIGTGELFF
CDR3nt: TGTGCCAGTAGTATCGGGACTGGGGAGCTGTTTTTT

v_gene: TRBV5-6
d_gene: -
len: 13
j_gene: TRBJ1-1
abundance: -
CDR3aa: CASSYKVNTEAFF
CDR3nt: TGTGCCAGCAGCTACAAAGTGAACACTGAAGCTTTCTTT

v_gene: TRBV19
d_gene: -
len: 14
j_gene: TRBJ2-5
abundance: -
CDR3aa: CASSIGGSQETQYF
CDR3nt: TGTGCCAGTAGTATAGGGGGCAGCCAAGAGACCCAGTACTTC

v_gene: TRBV4-3
d_gene: TRBD2
len: 18
j_gene: TRBJ2-5
abundance: once
CDR3aa: CASSRRTSGRKDGETQYF
CDR3nt: TGCGCCAGCAGCCGCCGGACTAGCGGGAGGAAAGACGGAGAGACCCAGTACTTC

v_gene: TRBV4-1
d_gene: -
len: 13
j_gene: TRBJ2-1
abundance: -
CDR3aa: CASSQGQGDEQFF
CDR3nt: TGCGCCAGCAGCCAAGGGCAGGGCGATGAGCAGTTCTTC

v_gene: TRBV28
d_gene: -
len: 14
j_gene: TRBJ2-7
abundance: -
CDR3aa: CASRTSTIPYEQYF
CDR3nt: TGTGCCAGCAGGACTAGTACCATCCCCTACGAGCAGTACTTC

v_gene: TRBV7-9
d_gene: TRBD1
len: 16
j_gene: TRBJ1-1
abundance: -
CDR3aa: CASRQRTGGRNTEAFF
CDR3nt: TGTGCCAGCAGACAACGGACAGGGGGCAGGAACACTGAAGCTTTCTTT

v_gene: TRBV10-3
d_gene: TRBD2
len: 17
j_gene: TRBJ2-3
abundance: -
CDR3aa: CATQEGGRFRITDTQYF
CDR3nt: TGTGCCACCCAAGAAGGCGGGAGATTTCGGATCACAGATACGCAGTATTTT

v_gene: TRBV7-9
d_gene: -
len: 18
j_gene: TRBJ2-6
abundance: -
CDR3aa: CASFYIGQALFTANVLTF
CDR3nt: TGTGCCAGCTTTTATATTGGGCAGGCGCTATTTACAGCCAACGTCCTGACTTTC

v_gene: TRBV19
d_gene: TRBD1
len: 12
j_gene: TRBJ2-7
abundance: -
CDR3aa: CASSISDRDQYF
CDR3nt: TGTGCCAGTAGTATATCGGACAGGGACCAGTACTTC

v_gene: TRBV6-1
d_gene: -
len: 11
j_gene: TRBJ1-2
abundance: -
CDR3aa: CASSRGGGYTF
CDR3nt: TGTGCCAGCAGTAGAGGGGGTGGCTACACCTTC

v_gene: TRBV27
d_gene: TRBD2
len: 15
j_gene: TRBJ2-3
abundance: -
CDR3aa: CASTASGGYTDTQYF
CDR3nt: TGTGCCAGCACGGCCTCGGGAGGGTACACAGATACGCAGTATTTT

v_gene: TRBV7-9
d_gene: -
len: 13
j_gene: TRBJ1-2
abundance: -
CDR3aa: CSSSLANHIGYTF
CDR3nt: TGTTCCAGCAGCTTGGCCAATCATATAGGCTACACCTTC

v_gene: TRBV5-1
d_gene: TRBD2
len: 16
j_gene: TRBJ2-2
abundance: -
CDR3aa: CASSVSTSGGTGELFF
CDR3nt: TGCGCCAGCAGCGTTTCAACTAGCGGGGGGACCGGGGAGCTGTTTTTT